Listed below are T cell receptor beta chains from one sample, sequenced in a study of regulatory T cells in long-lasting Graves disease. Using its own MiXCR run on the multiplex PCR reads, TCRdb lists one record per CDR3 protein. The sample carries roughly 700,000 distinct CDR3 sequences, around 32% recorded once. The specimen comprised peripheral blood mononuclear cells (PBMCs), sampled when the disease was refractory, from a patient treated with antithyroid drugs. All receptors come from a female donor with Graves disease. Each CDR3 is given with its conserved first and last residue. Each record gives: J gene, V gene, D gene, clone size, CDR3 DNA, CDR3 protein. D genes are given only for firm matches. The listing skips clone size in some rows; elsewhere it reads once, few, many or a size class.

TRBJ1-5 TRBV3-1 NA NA TGTGCCAGCAGCCGCGGCGGGGCAACGAATCAGCCCCAGCATTTT CASSRGGATNQPQHF
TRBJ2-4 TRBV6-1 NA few TGTGCCAGCAGTGAAGTTGACATTCAGTACTTC CASSEVDIQYF
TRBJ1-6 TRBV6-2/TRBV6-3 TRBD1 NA TGTGCCAGCAGTGCGGGACAGGCTCTAGGAAATTCACCCCTCCACTTT CASSAGQALGNSPLHF
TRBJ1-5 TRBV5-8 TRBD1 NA TGTGCCAGCAGCCCCGGGACAGTTAGCGATCAGCCCCAGCATTTT CASSPGTVSDQPQHF
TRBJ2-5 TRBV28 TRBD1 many TGTGCCAGCAGGCGGATCGTCGAGACAGGGGGCTTAGAGACCCAGTACTTC CASRRIVETGGLETQYF
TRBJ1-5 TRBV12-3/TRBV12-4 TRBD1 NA TGTGCCAGCACCCTGGACAGGGAGTTCCATCAGCCCCAGCATTTT CASTLDREFHQPQHF
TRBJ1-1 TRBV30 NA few TGTGCCTGGAGTGCCCGGAGACGGGCGAACACTGAAGCTTTCTTT CAWSARRRANTEAFF
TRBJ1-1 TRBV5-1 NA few TGCGCCAGCAACCCCCTACAGGGGAACACTGAAGCTTTCTTT CASNPLQGNTEAFF
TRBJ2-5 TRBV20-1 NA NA TGCAGTGCTATAGCGTGGTCCCAAGAGACCCAGTACTTC CSAIAWSQETQYF
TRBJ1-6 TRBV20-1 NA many TGCAGTGCTAGAGTGATCCAGGGAGATAATTCACCCCTCCACTTT CSARVIQGDNSPLHF
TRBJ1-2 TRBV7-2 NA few TGTGCCAGCAGCCCCCGGGGAGCGCCCTATGGCTACACCTTC CASSPRGAPYGYTF
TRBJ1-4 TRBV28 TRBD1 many TGTGCCAGCAGCTTAGACAGGGGGCGTGAAAAACTGTTTTTT CASSLDRGREKLFF
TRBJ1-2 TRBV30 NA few TGTGCCTGGAGTGTAAGGATCGACTATGGCTACACCTTC CAWSVRIDYGYTF
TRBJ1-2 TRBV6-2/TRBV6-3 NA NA TGTGCCAGCAGTTACTCGTCTGGGGTTCTCTTCTATGGCTACACCTTC CASSYSSGVLFYGYTF
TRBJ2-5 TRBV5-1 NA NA TGCGCCAGCAGTTCTGGGGGGCGCGGGAGTGCCCAGACCCAGTACTTC CASSSGGRGSAQTQYF
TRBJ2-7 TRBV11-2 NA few TGTGCCAGCAGGGTAATTTCGGGAGTCTCCCTCGAGCAGTACTTC CASRVISGVSLEQYF
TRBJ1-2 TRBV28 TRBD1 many TGTGCCAGCAAAAAAGGGGGACAGGGACCTCTATATGGCTACACCTTC CASKKGGQGPLYGYTF
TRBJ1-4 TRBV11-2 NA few TGTGCCAGCAGCTTAAACGGGGAGGTCCATAATGAAAAACTGTTTTTT CASSLNGEVHNEKLFF
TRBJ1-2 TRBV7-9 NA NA TGTGCCAGCAGCGATTGGGGCTACACCTTC CASSDWGYTF
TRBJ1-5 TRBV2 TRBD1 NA TGTGCCAGCAGTGATTTGCAGGGGGCAGAGCCCCAGCATTTT CASSDLQGAEPQHF
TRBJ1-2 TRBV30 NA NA TGTGCCTGGAACCAGGCCGACTATGGCTACACCTTC CAWNQADYGYTF
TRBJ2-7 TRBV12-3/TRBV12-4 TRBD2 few TGTGCCAGCAGTTTGGGCGGGGGGCAGTCCTACGAGCAGTACTTC CASSLGGGQSYEQYF